Here is one T cell receptor beta chain with its context. Method: immunoSEQ multiplex PCR; TCRdb's copy keeps in-frame clones and lacks some. The table includes around 1.9 million clones, around 93% detected once. The sample belongs to a study of shared clonotypes between healthy human individuals. At the level of the study: Aged between 18 and 49, the donors were two women and a few men. Per donor, CD8 memory used one plate, CD8 naive used two, CD4 memory used three and CD4 naive used three.

Terminally differentiated effector memory CD45RA+ cells were excluded from the naive CD8 cells, which were CD45RO-negative and positively selected for CCR7. CDR1 and CDR2 (germline): MNHEY, SMNVEV (reference sequence). V lost 9 bases, J lost 6 bases, and 10 bases stayed unmatched. This CDR3 is 16 amino acids long. V is TRBV27 and J is TRBJ2-1, with TRBD2 identical over 14 bases. This clonotype was obtained from a man aged 18 to 30 in good health. Some clones in this sample may be carry-over from other donors' samples. Sequenced input: naive CD8+ T cells from PBMCs. The CDR3 coding sequence is TGTGCCAGTAGTGATAGAGGACTAGCGGGAGGCAATGAGCAGTTCTTC. It is translated as CASSDRGLAGGNEQFF.